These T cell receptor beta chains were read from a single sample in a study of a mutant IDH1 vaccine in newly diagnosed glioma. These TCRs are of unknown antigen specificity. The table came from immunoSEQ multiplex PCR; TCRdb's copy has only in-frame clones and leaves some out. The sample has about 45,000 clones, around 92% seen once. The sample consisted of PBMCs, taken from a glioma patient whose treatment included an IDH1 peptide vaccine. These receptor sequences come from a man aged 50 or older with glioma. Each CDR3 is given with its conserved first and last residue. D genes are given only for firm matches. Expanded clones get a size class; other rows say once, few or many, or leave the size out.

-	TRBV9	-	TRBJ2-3	CASSGTATSTDTQYF	TGTGCCAGCAGCGGGACGGCCACTAGCACAGATACGCAGTATTTT
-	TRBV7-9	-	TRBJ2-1	CASSSLSSATYNEQFF	TGTGCCAGCAGCTCCCTTAGTAGCGCAACCTACAATGAGCAGTTCTTC
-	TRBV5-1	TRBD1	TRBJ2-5	CASSSGTGRETQYF	TGCGCCAGCAGCTCCGGGACAGGGCGAGAGACCCAGTACTTC
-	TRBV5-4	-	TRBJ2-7	CASSWGGRLGSYEQYF	TGTGCCAGCAGCTGGGGAGGCAGATTAGGCTCCTACGAGCAGTACTTC
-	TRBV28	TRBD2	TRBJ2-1	CASSLGLAGVNEQFF	TGTGCCAGCAGCCTGGGACTAGCGGGAGTCAATGAGCAGTTCTTC
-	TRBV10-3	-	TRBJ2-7	CAISAGTLHYEQYF	TGTGCCATCAGTGCCGGGACACTTCACTACGAGCAGTACTTC
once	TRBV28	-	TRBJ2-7	CASASDTSYEQYF	TGTGCCAGCGCCTCGGACACCTCCTACGAGCAGTACTTC
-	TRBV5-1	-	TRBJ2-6	CASSPAWGGPGANVLTF	TGCGCCAGCAGCCCCGCATGGGGGGGCCCTGGGGCCAACGTCCTGACTTTC
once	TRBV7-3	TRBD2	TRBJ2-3	CASSSRDGRTDTQYF	TGTGCCAGCAGTTCAAGGGACGGGAGGACAGATACGCAGTATTTT
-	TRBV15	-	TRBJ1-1	CATSRGTDTEAFF	TGTGCCACCAGCAGAGGGACGGACACTGAAGCTTTCTTT
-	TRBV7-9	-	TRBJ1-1	CASSPDRGSVSTEAFF	TGTGCCAGCAGCCCTGATCGAGGTTCGGTGAGCACTGAAGCTTTCTTT
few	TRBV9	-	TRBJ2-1	CASSVTISEVGNEQFF	TGTGCCAGCAGCGTAACCATTAGCGAGGTCGGAAATGAGCAGTTCTTC
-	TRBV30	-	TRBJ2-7	CAWNPYGGGHLSPYEQYF	TGTGCCTGGAACCCGTACGGGGGCGGACACCTCAGCCCCTACGAGCAGTACTTC
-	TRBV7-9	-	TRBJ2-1	CATTLRTVGNEQFF	TGTGCCACGACGCTTAGGACAGTAGGCAATGAGCAGTTCTTC
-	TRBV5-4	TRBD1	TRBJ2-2	CASSQTGGLIGELFF	TGTGCCAGCAGCCAGACAGGGGGTTTGATCGGGGAGCTGTTTTTT
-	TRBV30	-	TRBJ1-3	CAWSSSSSGNTIYF	TGTGCCTGGAGTTCATCAAGCTCTGGAAACACCATATATTTT
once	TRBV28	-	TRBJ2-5	CASSSDTAMDPATYF	TGTGCCAGCAGTTCCGATACTGCAATGGACCCTGCCACGTACTTC
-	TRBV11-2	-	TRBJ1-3	CASSPLQGPPGNTIYF	TGTGCCAGCAGCCCCCTTCAGGGGCCCCCTGGAAACACCATATATTTT
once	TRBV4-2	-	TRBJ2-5	CASSQVEGTQETQYF	TGTGCCAGCAGCCAAGTTGAGGGGACCCAAGAGACCCAGTACTTC
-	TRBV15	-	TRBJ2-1	CATSRATTLRGRSSYNEQFF	TGTGCCACCAGCAGAGCCACGACTTTGCGGGGCCGCAGCTCCTACAATGAGCAGTTCTTC
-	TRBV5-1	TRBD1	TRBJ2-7	CASSWTGTASYEQYF	TGCGCCAGCAGCTGGACCGGGACAGCATCCTACGAGCAGTACTTC
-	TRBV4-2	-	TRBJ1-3	CASSQEGSSGNTIYF	TGTGCCAGCAGCCAAGAAGGGAGCTCTGGAAACACCATATATTTT
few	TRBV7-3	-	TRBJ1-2	CASSSSQYGGYTF	TGTGCCAGCAGCTCCTCGCAATATGGCGGCTACACCTTC
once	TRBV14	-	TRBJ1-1	CASSTSFVEGTEAFF	TGTGCCAGCAGCACCTCATTCGTGGAGGGCACTGAAGCTTTCTTT
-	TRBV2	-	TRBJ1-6	CASSEEEWGEGSPLHF	TGTGCCAGCAGTGAAGAGGAGTGGGGGGAAGGTTCACCCCTCCACTTT
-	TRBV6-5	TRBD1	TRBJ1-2	CASSPGGLLPGYTF	TGTGCCAGCAGTCCAGGGGGCTTACTACCTGGCTACACCTTC
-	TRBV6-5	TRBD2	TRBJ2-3	CASSYSTSGNTDTQYF	TGTGCCAGCAGTTACTCTACTAGCGGAAACACAGATACGCAGTATTTT
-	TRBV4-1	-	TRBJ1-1	CASSQEEVASSRTEAFF	TGCGCCAGCAGCCAAGAAGAAGTAGCCAGCTCGCGCACTGAAGCTTTCTTT
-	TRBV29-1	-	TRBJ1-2	CSVDIDSYGYTF	TGCAGCGTTGATATCGACAGCTATGGCTACACCTTC
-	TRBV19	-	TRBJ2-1	CASSSIVGSYEQFF	TGTGCCAGTAGTAGCATAGTAGGGAGCTATGAGCAGTTCTTC
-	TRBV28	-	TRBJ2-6	CASSLRVGANVLTF	TGTGCCAGCAGTTTGAGGGTTGGGGCCAACGTCCTGACTTTC
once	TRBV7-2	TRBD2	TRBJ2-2	CASSRGGGTGELFF	TGTGCCAGCAGCCGCGGGGGAGGGACCGGGGAGCTGTTTTTT
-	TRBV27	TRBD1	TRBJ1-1	CASSWTGSNTEAFF	TGTGCCAGCAGCTGGACAGGGTCGAACACTGAAGCTTTCTTT
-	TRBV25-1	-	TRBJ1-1	CASITWGGTEAFF	TGTGCCAGCATTACATGGGGGGGCACTGAAGCTTTCTTT
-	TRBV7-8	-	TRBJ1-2	CASSETGPGGYTF	TGTGCCAGCAGCGAAACAGGGCCCGGGGGCTACACCTTC
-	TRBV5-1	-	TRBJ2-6	CASSPRGSSGANVLTF	TGCGCCAGCAGCCCCAGAGGTAGCTCTGGGGCCAACGTCCTGACTTTC
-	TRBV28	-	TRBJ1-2	CASSSGGEPNYGYTF	TGTGCCAGCAGCTCCGGGGGGGAGCCTAACTATGGCTACACCTTC
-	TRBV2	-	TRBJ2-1	CASSEGTETYNEQFF	TGTGCCAGCAGTGAAGGGACAGAAACCTACAATGAGCAGTTCTTC
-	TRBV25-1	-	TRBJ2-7	CASTGDYEQYF	TGTGCCAGCACGGGGGACTACGAGCAGTACTTC
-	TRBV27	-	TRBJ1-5	CASSRTPNSNQPQHF	TGTGCCAGCAGTCGGACTCCCAATAGCAATCAGCCCCAGCATTTT
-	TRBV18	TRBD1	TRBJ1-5	CASSPGQGSYSNQPQHF	TGTGCCAGCTCACCGGGACAGGGATCATATAGCAATCAGCCCCAGCATTTT
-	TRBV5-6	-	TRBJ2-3	CASSLGIAERTDTQYF	TGTGCCAGCAGCCTCGGAATCGCGGAACGAACAGATACGCAGTATTTT
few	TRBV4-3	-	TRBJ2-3	CASSQGRVDTQYF	TGCGCCAGCAGCCAAGGGCGGGTGGATACGCAGTATTTT
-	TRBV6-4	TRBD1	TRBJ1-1	CASSPGQGWTEAFF	TGTGCCAGCAGTCCCGGACAGGGGTGGACTGAAGCTTTCTTT
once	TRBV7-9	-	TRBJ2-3	CASSLGRESTDTQYF	TGTGCCAGCAGCTTAGGCAGGGAATCTACAGATACGCAGTATTTT
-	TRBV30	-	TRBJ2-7	CAWSRQSYEQYF	TGTGCCTGGAGCCGTCAGTCCTACGAGCAGTACTTC
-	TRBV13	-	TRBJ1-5	CASSLASHNQPQHF	TGTGCCAGCAGCTTAGCCAGTCACAATCAGCCCCAGCATTTT
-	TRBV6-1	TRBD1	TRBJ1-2	CASSEDRGTYGYTF	TGTGCCAGCAGTGAGGACAGGGGAACCTATGGCTACACCTTC
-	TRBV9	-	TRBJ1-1	CASSVGGENTEAFF	TGTGCCAGCAGCGTAGGAGGGGAGAACACTGAAGCTTTCTTT
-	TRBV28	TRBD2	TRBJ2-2	CASSSGLAVLTGELFF	TGTGCCAGCAGTTCAGGGCTAGCGGTCCTCACCGGGGAGCTGTTTTTT
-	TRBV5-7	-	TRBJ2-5	CASSTTLTEETQYF	TGTGCCAGCAGCACGACTTTGACAGAAGAGACCCAGTACTTC
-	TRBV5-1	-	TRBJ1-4	CASSYDIGRVEKLFF	TGCGCCAGCAGCTACGACATAGGTAGGGTCGAAAAACTGTTTTTT
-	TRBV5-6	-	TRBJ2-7	CASSSGPSPSYEQYF	TGTGCCAGCAGCTCTGGCCCTAGTCCCTCCTACGAGCAGTACTTC
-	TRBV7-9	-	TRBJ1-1	CASSRQSMNTEAFF	TGTGCCAGCAGCAGACAGAGTATGAACACTGAAGCTTTCTTT
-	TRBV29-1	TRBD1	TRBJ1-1	CSSGTGSAITEAFF	TGCTCCTCCGGGACAGGGAGCGCGATCACTGAAGCTTTCTTT